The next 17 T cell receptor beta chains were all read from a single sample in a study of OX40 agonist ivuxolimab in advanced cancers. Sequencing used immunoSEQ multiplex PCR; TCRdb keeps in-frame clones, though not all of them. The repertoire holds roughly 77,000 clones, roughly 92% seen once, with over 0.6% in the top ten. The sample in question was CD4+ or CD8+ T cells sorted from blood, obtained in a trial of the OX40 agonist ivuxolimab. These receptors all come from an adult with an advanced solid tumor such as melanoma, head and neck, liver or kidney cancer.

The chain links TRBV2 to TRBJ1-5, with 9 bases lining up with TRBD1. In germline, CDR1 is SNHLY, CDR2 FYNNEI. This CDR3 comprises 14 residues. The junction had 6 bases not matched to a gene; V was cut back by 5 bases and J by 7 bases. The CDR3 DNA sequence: TGTGCCAGCAGTCCTACAGGGGGCGCCCAGCCCCAGCATTTT. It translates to CASSPTGGAQPQHF.

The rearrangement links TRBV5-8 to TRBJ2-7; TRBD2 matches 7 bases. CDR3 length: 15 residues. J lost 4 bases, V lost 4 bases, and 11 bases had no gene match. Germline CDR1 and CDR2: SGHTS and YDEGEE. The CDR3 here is CASSQDGRNQYEQYF. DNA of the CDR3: TGTGCCAGCAGCCAAGACGGGAGGAATCAGTACGAGCAGTACTTC.

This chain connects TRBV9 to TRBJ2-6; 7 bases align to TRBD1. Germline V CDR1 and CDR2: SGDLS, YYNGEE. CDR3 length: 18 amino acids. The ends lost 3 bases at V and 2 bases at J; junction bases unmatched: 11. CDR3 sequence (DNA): TGTGCCAGCAGCGCCACACTATCAACAGGGGCTGGGGCCAACGTCCTGACTTTC. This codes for CASSATLSTGAGANVLTF.

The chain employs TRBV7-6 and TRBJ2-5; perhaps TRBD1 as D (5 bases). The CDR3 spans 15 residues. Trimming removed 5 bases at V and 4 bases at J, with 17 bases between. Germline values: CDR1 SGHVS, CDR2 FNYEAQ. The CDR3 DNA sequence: TGTGCCAGCAGCCTAGGGGCCGTTTTAGTAGAGACCCAGTACTTC. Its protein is CASSLGAVLVETQYF.

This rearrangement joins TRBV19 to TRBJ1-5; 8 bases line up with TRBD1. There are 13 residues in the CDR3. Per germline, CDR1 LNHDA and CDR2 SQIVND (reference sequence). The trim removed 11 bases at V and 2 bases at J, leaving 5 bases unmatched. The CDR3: CASKDRGNQPQHF. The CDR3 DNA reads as TGTGCCTCAAAGGACAGGGGCAATCAGCCCCAGCATTTT.

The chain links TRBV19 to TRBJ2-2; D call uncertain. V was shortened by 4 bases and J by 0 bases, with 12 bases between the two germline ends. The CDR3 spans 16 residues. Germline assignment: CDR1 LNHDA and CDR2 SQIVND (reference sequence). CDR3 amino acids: CASSTPWGTNTGELFF. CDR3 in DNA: TGTGCCAGTAGTACCCCCTGGGGTACGAACACCGGGGAGCTGTTTTTT.

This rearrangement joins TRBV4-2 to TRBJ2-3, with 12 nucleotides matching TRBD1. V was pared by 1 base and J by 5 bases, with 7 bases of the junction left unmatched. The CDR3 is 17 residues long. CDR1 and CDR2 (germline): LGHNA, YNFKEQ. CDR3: CASSQAGDRGLGDTQYF. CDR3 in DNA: TGTGCCAGCAGCCAAGCCGGGGACAGGGGGCTGGGAGATACGCAGTATTTT.

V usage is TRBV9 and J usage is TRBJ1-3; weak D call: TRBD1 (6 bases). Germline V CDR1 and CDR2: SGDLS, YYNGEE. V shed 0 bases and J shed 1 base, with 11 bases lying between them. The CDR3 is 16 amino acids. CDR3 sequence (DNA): TGTGCCAGCAGCGTAGGATTACAGGGTTCTGGAAACACCATATATTTT. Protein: CASSVGLQGSGNTIYF.

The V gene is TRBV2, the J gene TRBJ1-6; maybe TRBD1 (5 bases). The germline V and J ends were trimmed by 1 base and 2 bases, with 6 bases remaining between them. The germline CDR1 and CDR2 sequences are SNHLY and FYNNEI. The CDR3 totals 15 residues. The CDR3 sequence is CASSEGGPYNSPLHF. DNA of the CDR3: TGTGCCAGCAGTGAAGGGGGCCCCTATAATTCACCCCTCCACTTT. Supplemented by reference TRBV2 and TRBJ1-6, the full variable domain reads EPEVTQTPSHQVTQMGQEVILRCVPISNHLYFYWYRQILGQKVEFLVSFYNNEISEKSEIFDDQFSVERPDGSNFTLKIRSTKLEDSAMYFCASSEGGPYNSPLHFGNGTRLTVT.

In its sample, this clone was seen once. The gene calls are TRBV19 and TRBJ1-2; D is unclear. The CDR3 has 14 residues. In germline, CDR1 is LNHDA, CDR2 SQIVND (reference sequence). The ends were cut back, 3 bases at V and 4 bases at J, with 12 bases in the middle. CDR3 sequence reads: CASSIRQDLYGYTF. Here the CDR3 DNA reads TGTGCCAGTAGTATTCGGCAGGACCTCTATGGCTACACCTTC. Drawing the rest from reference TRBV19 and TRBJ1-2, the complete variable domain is DGGITQSPKYLFRKEGQNVTLSCEQNLNHDAMYWYRQDPGQGLRLIYYSQIVNDFQKGDIAEGYSVSREKKESFPLTVTSAQKNPTAFYLCASSIRQDLYGYTFGSGTRLTVV.

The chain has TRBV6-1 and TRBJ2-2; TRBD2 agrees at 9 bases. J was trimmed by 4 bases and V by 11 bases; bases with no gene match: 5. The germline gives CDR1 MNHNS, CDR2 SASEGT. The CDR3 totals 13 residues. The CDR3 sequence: CAGGRVVTGELFF. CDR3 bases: TGTGCCGGCGGGAGGGTGGTCACCGGGGAGCTGTTTTTT.

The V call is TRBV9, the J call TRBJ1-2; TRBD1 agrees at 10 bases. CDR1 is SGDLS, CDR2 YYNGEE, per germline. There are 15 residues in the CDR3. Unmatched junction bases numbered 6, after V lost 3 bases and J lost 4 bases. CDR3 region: CASSATGTGAYGYTF. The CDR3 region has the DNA TGTGCCAGCAGCGCCACCGGGACAGGGGCCTATGGCTACACCTTC. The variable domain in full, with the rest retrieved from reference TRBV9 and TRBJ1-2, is DSGVTQTPKHLITATGQRVTLRCSPRSGDLSVYWYQQSLDQGLQFLIQYYNGEERAKGNILERFSAQQFPDLHSELNLSSLELGDSALYFCASSATGTGAYGYTFGSGTRLTVV.

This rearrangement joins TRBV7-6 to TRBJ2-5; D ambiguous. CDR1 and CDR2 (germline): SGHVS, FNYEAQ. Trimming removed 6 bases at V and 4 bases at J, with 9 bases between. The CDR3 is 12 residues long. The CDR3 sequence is CASSPRTETQYF. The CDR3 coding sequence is TGTGCCAGCAGTCCCCGGACAGAGACCCAGTACTTC.

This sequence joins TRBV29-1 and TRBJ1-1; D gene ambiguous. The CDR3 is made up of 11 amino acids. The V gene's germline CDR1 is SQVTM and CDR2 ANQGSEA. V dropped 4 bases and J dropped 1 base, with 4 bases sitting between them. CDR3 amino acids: CSVVRNTEAFF. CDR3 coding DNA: TGCAGCGTTGTCAGGAACACTGAAGCTTTCTTT. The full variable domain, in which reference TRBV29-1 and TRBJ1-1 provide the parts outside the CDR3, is SAVISQKPSRDICQRGTSLTIQCQVDSQVTMMFWYRQQPGQSLTLIATANQGSEATYESGFVIDKFPISRPNLTFSTLTVSNMSPEDSSIYLCSVVRNTEAFFGQGTRLTVV.

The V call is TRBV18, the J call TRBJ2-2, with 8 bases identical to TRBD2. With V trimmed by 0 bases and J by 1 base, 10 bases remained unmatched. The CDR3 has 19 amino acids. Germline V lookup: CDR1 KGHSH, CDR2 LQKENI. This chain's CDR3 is CASSPPFLVAGRNTGELFF. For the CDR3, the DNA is TGTGCCAGCTCACCACCGTTCCTCGTAGCGGGACGGAACACCGGGGAGCTGTTTTTT.

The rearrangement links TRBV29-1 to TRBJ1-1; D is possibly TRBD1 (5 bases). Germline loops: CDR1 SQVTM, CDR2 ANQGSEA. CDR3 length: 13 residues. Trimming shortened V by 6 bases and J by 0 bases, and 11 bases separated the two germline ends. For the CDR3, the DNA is TGCAGCGTCCTGGGACGGTTGAACACTGAAGCTTTCTTT. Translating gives CSVLGRLNTEAFF.

The CDR3 region is CASSAFSNSNQPQHF. The CDR3 bases are TGTGCCAGCAGTGCATTCAGCAATAGCAATCAGCCCCAGCATTTT. The chain couples TRBV27 to TRBJ1-5; no clear D. The V end was cut by 5 bases, the J end by 0 bases, with 11 bases between. Germline V lookup: CDR1 MNHEY, CDR2 SMNVEV (reference sequence). The CDR3 spans 15 residues.